What follows is one T cell receptor (beta chain) and its context. Gene names are the mouse ones. With the read ending 4 residues before the CDR3 end, the germline J gene is used to fill in that end. The source of the sample is a study of CD8+ T cells in alopecia areata. As the sequencing template, cDNA was produced by extracting RNA and reverse transcribing it. This table comes from immunoSEQ multiplex PCR, and its TCRdb copy is limited to in-frame clones, with some not included. Reported are some 110,000 clones, none seen only once; the ten largest carry around 19%. Trimming took 2 bases from V and 0 from J, leaving 8 bases between them. The CDR3 runs to 15 residues. CDR1 and CDR2 (germline): NNHNN, SYGAGS (reference sequence).

The chain is built from TRBV13-2 and TRBJ1-4, with D perhaps matching TRBD1 (6 bases). This sequence was found in a C3H/HeJ mouse with alopecia areata. Mice of this strain are of MHC haplotype H2-k. What was sequenced was lesional skin. Incomplete CDR3 DNA: TGTGCCAGCGGTGACGGACAGATTTCCAACGAA. Its protein is CASGDGQISNE. The full-length CDR3 reads as CASGDGQISNERLFF.